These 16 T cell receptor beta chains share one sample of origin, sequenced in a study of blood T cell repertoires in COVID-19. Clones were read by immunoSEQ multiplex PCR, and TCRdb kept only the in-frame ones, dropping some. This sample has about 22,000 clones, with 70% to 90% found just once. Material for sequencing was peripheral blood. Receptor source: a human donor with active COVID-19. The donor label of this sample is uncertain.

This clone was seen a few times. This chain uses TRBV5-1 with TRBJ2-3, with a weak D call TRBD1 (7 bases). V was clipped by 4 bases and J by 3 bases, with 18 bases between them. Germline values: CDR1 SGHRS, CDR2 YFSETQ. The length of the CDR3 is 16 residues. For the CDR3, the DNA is TGCGCCAGCAGCCCCGGGACAGCAGGAGGGACAGATACGCAGTATTTT. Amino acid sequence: CASSPGTAGGTDTQYF.

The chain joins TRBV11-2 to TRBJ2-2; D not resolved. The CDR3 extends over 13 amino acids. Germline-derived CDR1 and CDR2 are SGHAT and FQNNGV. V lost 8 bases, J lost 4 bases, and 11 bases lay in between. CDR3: CASGLLSTGELFF. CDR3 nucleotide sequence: TGTGCCAGCGGGCTTTTGAGCACCGGGGAGCTGTTTTTT.

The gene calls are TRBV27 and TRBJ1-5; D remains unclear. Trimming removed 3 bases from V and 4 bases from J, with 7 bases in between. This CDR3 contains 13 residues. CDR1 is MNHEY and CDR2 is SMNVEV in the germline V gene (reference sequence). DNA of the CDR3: TGTGCCAGCAGTTTGGCTTGGAATCAGCCCCAGCATTTT. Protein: CASSLAWNQPQHF.

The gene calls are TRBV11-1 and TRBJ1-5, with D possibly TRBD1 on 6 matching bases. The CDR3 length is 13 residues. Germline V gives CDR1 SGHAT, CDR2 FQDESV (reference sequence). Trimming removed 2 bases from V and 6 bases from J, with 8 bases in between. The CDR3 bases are TGTGCCAGCAGCTTAACCAGGGGTCAGCCCCAGCATTTT. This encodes CASSLTRGQPQHF.

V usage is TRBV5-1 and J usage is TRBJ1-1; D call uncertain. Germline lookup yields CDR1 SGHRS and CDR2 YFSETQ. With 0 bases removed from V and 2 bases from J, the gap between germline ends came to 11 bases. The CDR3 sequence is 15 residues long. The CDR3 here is CASSLDPGENTEAFF. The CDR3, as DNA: TGCGCCAGCAGCTTGGATCCAGGTGAAAACACTGAAGCTTTCTTT.

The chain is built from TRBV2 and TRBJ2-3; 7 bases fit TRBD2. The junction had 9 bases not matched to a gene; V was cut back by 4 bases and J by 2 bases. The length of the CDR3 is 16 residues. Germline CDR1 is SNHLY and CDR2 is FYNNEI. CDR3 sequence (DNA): TGTGCCAGCAGTGGAGAAGCGGGGACCACCACAGATACGCAGTATTTT. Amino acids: CASSGEAGTTTDTQYF.

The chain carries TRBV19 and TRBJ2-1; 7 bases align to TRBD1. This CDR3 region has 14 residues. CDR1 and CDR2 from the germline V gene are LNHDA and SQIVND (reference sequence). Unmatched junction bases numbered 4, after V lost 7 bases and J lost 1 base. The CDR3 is CASNRQGSYNEQFF. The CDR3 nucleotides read TGTGCCAGTAACCGACAGGGTTCCTACAATGAGCAGTTCTTC.

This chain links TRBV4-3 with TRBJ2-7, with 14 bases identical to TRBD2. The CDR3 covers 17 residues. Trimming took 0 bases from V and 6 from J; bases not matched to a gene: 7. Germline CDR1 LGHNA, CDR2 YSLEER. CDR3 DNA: TGCGCCAGCAGCCAAGAGGGACTAGCGGGAGAGATGGGCGAGCAGTACTTC. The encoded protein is CASSQEGLAGEMGEQYF.

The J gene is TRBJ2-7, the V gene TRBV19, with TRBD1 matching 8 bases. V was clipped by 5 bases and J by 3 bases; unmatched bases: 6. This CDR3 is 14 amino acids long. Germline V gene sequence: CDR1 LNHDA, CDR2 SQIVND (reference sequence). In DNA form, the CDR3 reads TGTGCCAGTAGTCCGAGGACAGGGAACTACGAGCAGTACTTC. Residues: CASSPRTGNYEQYF. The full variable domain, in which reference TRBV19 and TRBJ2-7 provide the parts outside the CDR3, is DGGITQSPKYLFRKEGQNVTLSCEQNLNHDAMYWYRQDPGQGLRLIYYSQIVNDFQKGDIAEGYSVSREKKESFPLTVTSAQKNPTAFYLCASSPRTGNYEQYFGPGTRLTVT.

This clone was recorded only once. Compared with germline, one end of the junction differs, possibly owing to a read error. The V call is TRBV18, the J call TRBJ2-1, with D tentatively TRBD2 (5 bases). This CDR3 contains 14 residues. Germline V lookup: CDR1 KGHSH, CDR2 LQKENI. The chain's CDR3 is CASKSGGGYTEQFF. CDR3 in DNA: TGTGCCAGCAAATCGGGCGGAGGCTACACTGAGCAGTTCTTC.

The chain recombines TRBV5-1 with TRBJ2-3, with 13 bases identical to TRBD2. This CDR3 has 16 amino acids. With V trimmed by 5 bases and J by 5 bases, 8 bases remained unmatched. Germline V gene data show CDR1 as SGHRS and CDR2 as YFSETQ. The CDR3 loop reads CASSLGLAGARDTQYF. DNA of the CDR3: TGCGCCAGCAGTCTTGGACTAGCGGGGGCCAGAGATACGCAGTATTTT.

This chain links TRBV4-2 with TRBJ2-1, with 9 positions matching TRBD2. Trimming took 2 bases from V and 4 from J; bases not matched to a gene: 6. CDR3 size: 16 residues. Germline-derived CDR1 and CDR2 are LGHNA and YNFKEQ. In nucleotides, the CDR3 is TGTGCCAGCAGCCAAACGTCTAGCGGGAATTACAATGAGCAGTTCTTC. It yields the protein CASSQTSSGNYNEQFF.

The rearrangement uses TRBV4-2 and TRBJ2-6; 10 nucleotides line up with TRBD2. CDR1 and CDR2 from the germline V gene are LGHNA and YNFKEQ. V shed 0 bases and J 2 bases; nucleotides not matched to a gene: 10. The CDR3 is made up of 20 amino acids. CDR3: CASSQEPIAGGGAGANVLTF. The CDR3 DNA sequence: TGTGCCAGCAGCCAAGAGCCGATAGCGGGAGGAGGGGCTGGGGCCAACGTCCTGACTTTC.

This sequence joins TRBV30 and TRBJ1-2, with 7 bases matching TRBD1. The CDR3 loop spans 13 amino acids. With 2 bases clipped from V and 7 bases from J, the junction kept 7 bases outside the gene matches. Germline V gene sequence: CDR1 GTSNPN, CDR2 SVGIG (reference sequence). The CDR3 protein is CAWSPQGKAGYTF. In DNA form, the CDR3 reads TGTGCCTGGAGTCCACAGGGGAAAGCTGGCTACACCTTC.

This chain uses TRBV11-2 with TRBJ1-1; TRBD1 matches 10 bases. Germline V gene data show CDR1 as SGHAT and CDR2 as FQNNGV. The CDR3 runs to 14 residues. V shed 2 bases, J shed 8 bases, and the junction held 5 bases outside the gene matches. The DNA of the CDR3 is TGTGCCAGCAGCTTAATTTCGGGACAGGGGGAAGCTTTCTTT. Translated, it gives CASSLISGQGEAFF.

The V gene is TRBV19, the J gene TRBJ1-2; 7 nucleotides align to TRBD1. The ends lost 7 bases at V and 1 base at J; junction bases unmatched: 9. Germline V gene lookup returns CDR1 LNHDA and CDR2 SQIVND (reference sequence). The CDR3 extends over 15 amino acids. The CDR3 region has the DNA TGTGCCAGTAAGGGCCAGGGGGTAAATAACTATGGCTACACCTTC. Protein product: CASKGQGVNNYGYTF.